One and the same sample provided the 20 T cell receptor beta chains below, sequenced in a study of cytomegalovirus exposure and HLA in healthy donors. PCR involved 60 Vbeta and 13 Jbeta primers. The table came from immunoSEQ multiplex PCR; TCRdb's copy has only in-frame clones and leaves some out. The table has 110,000 or so clones, 74% seen once; the top ten hold 9.5% to 13%. Sample: PBMCs. Every receptor here comes from a woman aged 45-65 years in good health and CMV-seropositive.

V and J are TRBV5-4 and TRBJ2-7; 12 bases match TRBD2. Losses at the gene ends were 7 bases for V and 5 bases for J; bases not matched to a gene: 13. This CDR3 comprises 16 residues. Per the germline V gene, CDR1 is SGHNT and CDR2 is YYREEE (reference sequence). CDR3 loop: CASGTGLAGGRNEQYF. CDR3 coding DNA: TGTGCCAGCGGTACGGGGCTAGCGGGAGGGCGTAACGAGCAGTACTTC.

The chain combines TRBV7-8 with TRBJ1-2, with a possible D match to TRBD1 (6 bases). The V gene's germline CDR1 is SGHVS and CDR2 FQNEAQ. The CDR3 runs to 14 residues. Trimming left V 1 base short and J 2 bases short, with 8 bases between. CDR3 sequence (DNA): TGTGCCAGCAGCTTAGGGGGGCCCAACTATGGCTACACCTTC. It translates to CASSLGGPNYGYTF.

The J gene is TRBJ1-5, the V gene TRBV10-3, with 7 bases matching TRBD1. The trim removed 4 bases at V and 1 base at J, leaving 10 bases unmatched. The V gene's germline CDR1 is ENHRY and CDR2 SYGVKD. The CDR3 is 17 amino acids. Written as DNA, the CDR3 is TGTGCCATCAGTGCCCGGACAGGTCAGGGGAGCAATCAGCCCCAGCATTTT. This codes for CAISARTGQGSNQPQHF.

The chain employs TRBV18 and TRBJ2-3, with 8 bases lining up with TRBD2. CDR1 is KGHSH and CDR2 is LQKENI in the germline V gene. This CDR3 contains 15 residues. V shed 3 bases and J 5 bases; nucleotides not matched to a gene: 7. CDR3 coding DNA: TGTGCCAGCTCACCCCCTGGACTAGCTAGAGATACGCAGTATTTT. This gives the protein CASSPPGLARDTQYF.

DNA of the CDR3: TGTGCCAGCAGTGAGCCAGGGGGCAACTCCGGGGAGCTGTTTTTT. Protein sequence: CASSEPGGNSGELFF. The chain couples TRBV2 to TRBJ2-2; 8 positions match TRBD1. CDR3 length: 15 amino acids. CDR1 is SNHLY and CDR2 is FYNNEI in the germline V gene. V lost 3 bases to trimming and J lost 6 bases; unmatched junction nucleotides: 6. The entire variable domain, with the rest obtained from reference TRBV2 and TRBJ2-2, is as follows: EPEVTQTPSHQVTQMGQEVILRCVPISNHLYFYWYRQILGQKVEFLVSFYNNEISEKSEIFDDQFSVERPDGSNFTLKIRSTKLEDSAMYFCASSEPGGNSGELFFGEGSRLTVL.

V usage is TRBV23-1 and J usage is TRBJ1-4, with 10 bases identical to TRBD1. TRBV23-1 is treated as an ORF (open reading frame) with a function not yet certain. The V gene end was trimmed by 0 bases and the J gene end by 4 bases; junction bases not matched to a gene: 2. The CDR3 is made up of 16 amino acids. Here the CDR3 reads CASSQSGDRGNEKLFF. The CDR3 nucleotides read TGCGCCAGCAGTCAATCTGGGGACAGGGGTAATGAAAAACTGTTTTTT.

The V and J genes are TRBV5-1 and TRBJ1-1; no firm D call. V was cut by 2 bases and J by 0 bases, with 26 bases left in between. Germline V lookup: CDR1 SGHRS, CDR2 YFSETQ. The CDR3 covers 20 residues. The CDR3 coding sequence is TGCGCCAGCAGCTTTGGATACTGGAATTCAGACCAAACAGTGAACACTGAAGCTTTCTTT. It encodes CASSFGYWNSDQTVNTEAFF.

This sequence joins TRBV10-3 and TRBJ2-3; perhaps TRBD2 as D (8 bases). This CDR3 spans 15 amino acids. The germline CDR1 and CDR2 sequences are ENHRY and SYGVKD. The V end was cut by 11 bases, the J end by 1 base, with 19 bases between. CDR3 in amino acids: CAARGGQGGTDTQYF. The CDR3 DNA follows: TGTGCCGCCCGGGGGGGGCAGGGGGGCACAGATACGCAGTATTTT.

The rearrangement links TRBV30 to TRBJ1-2; 7 bases line up with TRBD1. V lost 2 bases and J lost 4; bases outside the gene matches: 4. The CDR3 has 13 amino acids. CDR1 and CDR2 from the germline V gene are GTSNPN and SVGIG (reference sequence). The CDR3 here is CAWSQGQLYGYTF. The CDR3 DNA sequence: TGTGCCTGGAGTCAGGGACAGCTCTATGGCTACACCTTC.

The V and J genes are TRBV4-3 and TRBJ1-2; 9 positions match TRBD1. V lost 1 base, J lost 8 bases, and 5 bases stayed unmatched. The CDR3 is 14 residues long. CDR1 and CDR2 (germline): LGHNA, YSLEER. The CDR3 DNA reads TGCGCCAGCAGCCAAGGGACAGGGGTTCGCGGCTACACCTTC. Protein product: CASSQGTGVRGYTF.

The chain recombines TRBV14 with TRBJ2-1, with TRBD2 identical over 8 bases. From germline, CDR1 is SGHDN and CDR2 FVKESK. The CDR3 is 14 residues long. With V trimmed by 1 base and J by 6 bases, 2 bases remained unmatched. CDR3 sequence reads: CASSQGGTSNEQFF. The CDR3 nucleotides are TGTGCCAGCAGCCAAGGGGGGACTAGCAATGAGCAGTTCTTC.

The V gene is TRBV30, the J gene TRBJ1-5; D gene uncertain. The germline V gene encodes CDR1 GTSNPN and CDR2 SVGIG (reference sequence). Between the trimmed V and J ends, which lost 2 bases and 0 bases, there was a span of 5 bases. This CDR3 contains 13 residues. CDR3 protein: CAWSQYSNQPQHF. DNA for the CDR3: TGTGCCTGGAGTCAGTATAGCAATCAGCCCCAGCATTTT.

The chain carries TRBV5-4 and TRBJ2-5, with D unresolved. V lost 0 bases to trimming and J lost 3 bases, with 12 bases between them. Germline V gene data show CDR1 as SGHNT and CDR2 as YYREEE (reference sequence). The CDR3 contains 15 residues. This CDR3 reads CASSLGSTMEETQYF. CDR3 DNA: TGTGCCAGCAGCTTGGGGTCAACAATGGAAGAGACCCAGTACTTC.

The chain couples TRBV30 to TRBJ2-1; the match to TRBD2 covers 7 bases. The V segment lost 4 bases and the J segment 9 bases; nucleotides outside the gene matches: 12. CDR3 size: 14 residues. Germline assignment: CDR1 GTSNPN and CDR2 SVGIG (reference sequence). The CDR3 nucleotides are TGTGCCTGGACAGTAGGGGAGGGGCCCCGTGAGCAGTTCTTC. Translation: CAWTVGEGPREQFF.

Note on this clone: This sample also contains other DNA sequences that code for the same CDR3. The CDR3 DNA sequence: TGTGCCAGCAGCGTAGGCGGGCTTTACAATGAGCAGTTCTTC. It encodes CASSVGGLYNEQFF. The chain recombines TRBV9 with TRBJ2-1, with D perhaps matching TRBD2 (5 bases). The CDR3 totals 14 residues. CDR1 and CDR2 (germline): SGDLS, YYNGEE. Trimming removed 0 bases from V and 4 bases from J, with 8 bases in between.

The chain carries TRBV6-5 and TRBJ2-1; 7 nucleotides agree with TRBD1. V dropped 0 bases and J dropped 6; count of bases not matched to a gene: 8. This CDR3 is built from 16 residues. Germline CDR1 MNHEY, CDR2 SVGAGI. The CDR3 DNA sequence: TGTGCCAGCAGTTACTCTCCGACAGGGTCTAGCAATGAGCAGTTCTTC. Its protein product is CASSYSPTGSSNEQFF.

This clone has only one observation. The V and J genes are TRBV4-1 and TRBJ2-7, with 9 bases aligning to TRBD2. Trimming cost V 0 bases and J 5 bases; bases outside gene matches: 8. Germline V gene lookup returns CDR1 MGHRA and CDR2 YSYEKL. The CDR3 has 16 residues. CDR3 residues: CASSQDRGSGSNEQYF. CDR3 coding DNA: TGCGCCAGCAGCCAAGATAGGGGTAGCGGGAGTAACGAGCAGTACTTC.

The gene calls are TRBV27 and TRBJ1-4; D unresolved. CDR3 length: 13 amino acids. The ends were cut back, 2 bases at V and 7 bases at J, with 8 bases in the middle. The germline CDR1 and CDR2 sequences are MNHEY and SMNVEV (reference sequence). CDR3 region: CASSLASGEKLFF. CDR3 sequence (DNA): TGTGCCAGCAGTTTAGCCAGCGGTGAAAAACTGTTTTTT.

The chain recombines TRBV5-1 with TRBJ2-7; 9 positions match TRBD1. This CDR3 has 16 amino acids. Germline V CDR1 and CDR2: SGHRS, YFSETQ. The V gene end was trimmed by 4 bases and the J gene end by 2 bases; junction bases not matched to a gene: 10. The CDR3 sequence: CASSKTGTGYPYEQYF. The DNA for the CDR3 is TGCGCCAGCAGCAAAACCGGGACAGGGTACCCCTACGAGCAGTACTTC.

The rearrangement uses TRBV7-2 and TRBJ2-3; 8 bases fit TRBD2. CDR1 is SGHTA and CDR2 is FQGNSA in the germline V gene. After removal of 1 base from V and 0 bases from J, the junction contained 3 bases not matched to a gene. CDR3 length: 16 residues. CDR3 nucleotide sequence: TGTGCCAGCAGCTTAGGAGCGGGGGCTAGCACAGATACGCAGTATTTT. It translates to CASSLGAGASTDTQYF. Full variable domain (remainder filled in from reference TRBV7-2 and TRBJ2-3): GAGVSQSPSNKVTEKGKDVELRCDPISGHTALYWYRQSLGQGLEFLIYFQGNSAPDKSGLPSDRFSAERTGGSVSTLTIQRTQQEDSAVYLCASSLGAGASTDTQYFGPGTRLTVL.